These 5 T cell receptor beta chains originate from one sample sequenced in a study of CD8+ T cells in alopecia areata. The authors extracted RNA and reverse transcribed it into cDNA as the sequencing template. The repertoire was sequenced with immunoSEQ multiplex PCR; TCRdb's copy has only in-frame clones and lacks some. The sample lists some 160,000 clones, roughly 65% occurring once. Noted treatment: oral pan-JAK inhibitor, 5-10 mg twice daily. The starting material was CD4+ T cells sorted from blood, obtained at week 4, from a patient treated with tofacitinib. The receptors derive from a human donor with alopecia areata.

V usage is TRBV12-5 and J usage is TRBJ1-5; 8 bases are shared with TRBD1. V lost 7 bases, J lost 0 bases, and 11 bases stayed unmatched. The CDR3 is 17 residues long. Germline V gene lookup returns CDR1 LGHNT and CDR2 FRNRAP. The chain's CDR3 is CASAPGTGGNSNQPQHF. The CDR3, as DNA: TGTGCTAGTGCACCCGGGACAGGTGGGAATAGCAATCAGCCCCAGCATTTT.

The J gene is TRBJ1-4, the V gene TRBV30; D unclear. V lost 2 bases to trimming and J lost 8 bases, with 12 bases between them. The CDR3 is 13 residues long. The germline gives CDR1 GTSNPN, CDR2 SVGIG (reference sequence). Written as DNA, the CDR3 is TGTGCCTGGAGTTGGGGAGTACGGGAAAAACTGTTTTTT. It encodes CAWSWGVREKLFF.

The DNA for the CDR3 is TGCAGCGTAGCCACTATCCCGGGACAGGACACAGATACGCAGTATTTT. Protein: CSVATIPGQDTDTQYF. The chain has TRBV29-1 and TRBJ2-3; 8 nucleotides line up with TRBD1. Germline V gene data show CDR1 as SQVTM and CDR2 as ANQGSEA. Germline trimming cut 6 bases from V and 2 bases from J; bases unmatched to any gene: 13. The CDR3 consists of 16 residues.

This clone turned up a few times. The rearrangement joins TRBV29-1 to TRBJ2-5, with TRBD2 identical over 10 bases. Germline CDR1 is SQVTM and CDR2 is ANQGSEA. CDR3 length: 14 amino acids. Trimming removed 3 bases from V and 2 bases from J; junction bases left unmatched: 3. CDR3 region: CSVDVAGGQETQYF. CDR3 coding DNA: TGCAGCGTTGACGTAGCGGGGGGTCAAGAGACCCAGTACTTC.

This rearrangement joins TRBV7-8 to TRBJ1-5, with TRBD1 identical over 11 bases. V dropped 3 bases and J dropped 6; count of bases not matched to a gene: 10. Germline CDR1 is SGHVS and CDR2 is FQNEAQ. The CDR3 loop spans 17 amino acids. The CDR3 protein is CASSFRTGGAFGQPQHF. The CDR3 DNA sequence: TGTGCCAGCAGCTTTAGGACAGGGGGCGCGTTTGGTCAGCCCCAGCATTTT.